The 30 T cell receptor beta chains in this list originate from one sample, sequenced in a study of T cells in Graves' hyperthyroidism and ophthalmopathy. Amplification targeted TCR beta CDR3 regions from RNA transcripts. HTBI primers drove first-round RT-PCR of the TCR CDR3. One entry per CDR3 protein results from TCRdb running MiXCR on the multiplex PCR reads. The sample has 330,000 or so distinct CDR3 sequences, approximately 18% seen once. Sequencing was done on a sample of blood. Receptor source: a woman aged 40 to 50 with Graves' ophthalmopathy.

CDR3 sequence: CSARDYRTSGRVYNEQFF. CDR3 bases: TGCAGTGCTAGAGATTACCGTACTAGCGGTCGAGTCTACAATGAGCAGTTCTTC. This sequence joins TRBV20-1 and TRBJ2-1; TRBD2 matches 8 bases. V lost 0 bases, J lost 3 bases, and 13 bases stayed unmatched. The CDR3 spans 18 residues. From germline, CDR1 is DFQATT and CDR2 SNEGSKA (reference sequence).

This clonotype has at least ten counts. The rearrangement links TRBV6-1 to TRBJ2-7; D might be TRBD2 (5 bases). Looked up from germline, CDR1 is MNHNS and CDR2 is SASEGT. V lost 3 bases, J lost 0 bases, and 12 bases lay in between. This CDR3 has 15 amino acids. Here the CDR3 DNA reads TGTGCCAGCAGTGAGGAGGTTTGGGCCTCCTACGAGCAGTACTTC. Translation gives CASSEEVWASYEQYF.

CDR3 in amino acids: CSARREGRNTEAFF. Here the CDR3 DNA reads TGCAGTGCTAGGAGAGAGGGTCGGAACACTGAAGCTTTCTTT. V usage is TRBV20-1 and J usage is TRBJ1-1; the D is unclear. Per germline, CDR1 DFQATT and CDR2 SNEGSKA (reference sequence). V was shortened by 3 bases and J by 1 base, with 12 bases between the two germline ends. The CDR3 sequence is 14 residues long.

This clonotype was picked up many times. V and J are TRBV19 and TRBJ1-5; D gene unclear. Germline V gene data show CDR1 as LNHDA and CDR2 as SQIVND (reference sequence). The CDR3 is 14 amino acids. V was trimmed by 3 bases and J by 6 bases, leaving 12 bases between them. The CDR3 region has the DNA TGTGCCAGTAGTATTGGCGGGGAGGGTCAGCCCCAGCATTTT. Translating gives CASSIGGEGQPQHF.

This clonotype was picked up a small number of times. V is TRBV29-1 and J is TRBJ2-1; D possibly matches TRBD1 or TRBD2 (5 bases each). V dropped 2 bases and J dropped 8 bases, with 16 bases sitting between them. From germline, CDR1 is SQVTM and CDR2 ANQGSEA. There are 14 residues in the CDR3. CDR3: CSVESLAGTHEQFF. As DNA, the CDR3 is TGCAGCGTTGAAAGCCTGGCAGGGACCCATGAGCAGTTCTTC.

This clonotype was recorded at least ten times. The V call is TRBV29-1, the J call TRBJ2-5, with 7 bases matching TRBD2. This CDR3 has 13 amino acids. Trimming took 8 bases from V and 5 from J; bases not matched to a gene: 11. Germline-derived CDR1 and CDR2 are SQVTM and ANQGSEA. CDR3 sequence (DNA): TGCAGCATGACTAGCAGCGGTTTGGAGACCCAGTACTTC. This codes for CSMTSSGLETQYF.

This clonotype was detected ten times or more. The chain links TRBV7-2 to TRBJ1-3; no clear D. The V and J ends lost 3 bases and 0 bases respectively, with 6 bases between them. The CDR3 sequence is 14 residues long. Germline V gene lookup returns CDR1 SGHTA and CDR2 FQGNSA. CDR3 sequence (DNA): TGTGCCAGCAGCTTGACTTCCTCTGGAAACACCATATATTTT. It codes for CASSLTSSGNTIYF.

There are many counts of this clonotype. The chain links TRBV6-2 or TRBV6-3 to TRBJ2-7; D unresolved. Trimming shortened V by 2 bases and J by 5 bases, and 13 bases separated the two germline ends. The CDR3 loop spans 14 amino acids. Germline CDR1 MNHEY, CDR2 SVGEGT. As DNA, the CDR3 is TGTGCCAGCAGTTACCCCGGTCCGCGCGACGAGCAGTACTTC. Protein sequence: CASSYPGPRDEQYF.

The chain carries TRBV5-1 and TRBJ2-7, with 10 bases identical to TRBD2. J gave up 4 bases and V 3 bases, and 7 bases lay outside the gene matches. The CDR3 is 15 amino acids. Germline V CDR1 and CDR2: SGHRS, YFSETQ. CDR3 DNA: TGCGCCAGCAGCTGGGCTAGCGGGAGTTCGTACGAGCAGTACTTC. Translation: CASSWASGSSYEQYF.

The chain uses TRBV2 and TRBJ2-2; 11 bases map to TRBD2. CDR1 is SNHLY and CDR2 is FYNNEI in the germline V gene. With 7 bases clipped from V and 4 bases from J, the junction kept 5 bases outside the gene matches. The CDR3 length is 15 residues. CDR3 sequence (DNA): TGTGCCAGCAAATTAGGGACTAGCGGCACCGGGGAGCTGTTTTTT. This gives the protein CASKLGTSGTGELFF. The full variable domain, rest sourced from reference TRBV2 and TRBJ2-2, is EPEVTQTPSHQVTQMGQEVILRCVPISNHLYFYWYRQILGQKVEFLVSFYNNEISEKSEIFDDQFSVERPDGSNFTLKIRSTKLEDSAMYFCASKLGTSGTGELFFGEGSRLTVL.

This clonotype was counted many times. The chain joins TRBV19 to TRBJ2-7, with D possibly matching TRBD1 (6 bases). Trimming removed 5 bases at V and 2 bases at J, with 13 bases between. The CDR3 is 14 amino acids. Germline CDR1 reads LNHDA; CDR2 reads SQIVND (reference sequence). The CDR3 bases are TGTGCCAGTAGTCCGGGACAACCTCCCTACGAGCAGTACTTC. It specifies CASSPGQPPYEQYF. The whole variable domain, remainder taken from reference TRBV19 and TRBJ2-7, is DGGITQSPKYLFRKEGQNVTLSCEQNLNHDAMYWYRQDPGQGLRLIYYSQIVNDFQKGDIAEGYSVSREKKESFPLTVTSAQKNPTAFYLCASSPGQPPYEQYFGPGTRLTVT.

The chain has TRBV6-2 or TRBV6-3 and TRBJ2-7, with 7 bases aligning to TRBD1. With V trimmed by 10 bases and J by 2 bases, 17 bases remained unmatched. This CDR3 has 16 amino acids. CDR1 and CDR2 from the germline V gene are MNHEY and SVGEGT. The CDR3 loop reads CATRGRGTGVPYEQYF. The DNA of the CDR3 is TGTGCCACACGAGGCAGGGGAACAGGGGTTCCCTACGAGCAGTACTTC.

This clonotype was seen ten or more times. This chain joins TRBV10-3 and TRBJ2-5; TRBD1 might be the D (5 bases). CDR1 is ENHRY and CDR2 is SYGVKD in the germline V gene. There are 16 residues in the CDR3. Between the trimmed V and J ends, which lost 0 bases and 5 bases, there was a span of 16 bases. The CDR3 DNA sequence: TGTGCCATCAGTGAGTCGTCAGGGCTTGAGATTGAGACCCAGTACTTC. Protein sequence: CAISESSGLEIETQYF.

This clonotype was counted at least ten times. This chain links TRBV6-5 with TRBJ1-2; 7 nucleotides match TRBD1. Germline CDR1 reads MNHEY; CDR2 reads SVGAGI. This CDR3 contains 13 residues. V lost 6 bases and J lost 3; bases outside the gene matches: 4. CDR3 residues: CASRVQGDYGYTF. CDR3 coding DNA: TGTGCCAGCAGGGTCCAGGGGGACTATGGCTACACCTTC.

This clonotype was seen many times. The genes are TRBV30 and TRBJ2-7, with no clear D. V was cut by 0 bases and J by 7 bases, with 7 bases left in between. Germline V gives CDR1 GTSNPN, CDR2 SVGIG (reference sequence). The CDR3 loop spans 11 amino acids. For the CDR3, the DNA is TGTGCCTGGAGTGTACTGAGGGAGCAGTACTTC. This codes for CAWSVLREQYF.

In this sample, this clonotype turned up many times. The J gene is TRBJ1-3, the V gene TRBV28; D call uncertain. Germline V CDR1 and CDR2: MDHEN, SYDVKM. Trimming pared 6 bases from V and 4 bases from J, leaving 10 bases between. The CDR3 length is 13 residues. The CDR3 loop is CASRWFSGNTIYF. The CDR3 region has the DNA TGTGCCAGCAGGTGGTTTTCCGGAAACACCATATATTTT.

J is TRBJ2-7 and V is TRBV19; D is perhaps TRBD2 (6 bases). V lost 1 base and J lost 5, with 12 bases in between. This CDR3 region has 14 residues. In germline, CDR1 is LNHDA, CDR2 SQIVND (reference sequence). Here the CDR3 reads CASSIGRGGNEQYF. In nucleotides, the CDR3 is TGTGCCAGTAGTATAGGACGGGGAGGAAACGAGCAGTACTTC.

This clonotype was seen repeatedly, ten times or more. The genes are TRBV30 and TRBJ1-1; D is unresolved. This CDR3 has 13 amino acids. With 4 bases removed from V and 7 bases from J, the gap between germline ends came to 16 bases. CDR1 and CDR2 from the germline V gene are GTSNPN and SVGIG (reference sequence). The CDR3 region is CAWIKLSALEAFF. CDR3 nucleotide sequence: TGTGCCTGGATAAAACTCAGTGCTCTTGAAGCTTTCTTT.

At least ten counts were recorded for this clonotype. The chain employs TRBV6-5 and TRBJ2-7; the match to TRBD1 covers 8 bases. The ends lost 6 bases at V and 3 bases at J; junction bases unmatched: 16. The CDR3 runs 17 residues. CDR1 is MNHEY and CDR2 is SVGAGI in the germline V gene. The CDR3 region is CASSTEAGTGPRYEQYF. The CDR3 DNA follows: TGTGCCAGCAGCACCGAAGCTGGGACAGGACCACGCTACGAGCAGTACTTC.

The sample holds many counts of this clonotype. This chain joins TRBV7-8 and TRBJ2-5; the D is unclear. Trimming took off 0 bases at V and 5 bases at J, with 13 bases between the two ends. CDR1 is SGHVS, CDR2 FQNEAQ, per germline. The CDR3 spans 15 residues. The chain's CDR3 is CASSLAQDLRETQYF. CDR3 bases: TGTGCCAGCAGCTTAGCGCAGGATCTACGGGAGACCCAGTACTTC.

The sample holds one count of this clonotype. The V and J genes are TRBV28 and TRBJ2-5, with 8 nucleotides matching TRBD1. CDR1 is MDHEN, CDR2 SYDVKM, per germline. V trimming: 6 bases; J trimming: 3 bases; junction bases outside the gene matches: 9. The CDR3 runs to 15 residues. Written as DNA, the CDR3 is TGTGCCAGCAGCCTAAGGGGACAGGCTAAAGAGACCCAGTACTTC. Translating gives CASSLRGQAKETQYF.

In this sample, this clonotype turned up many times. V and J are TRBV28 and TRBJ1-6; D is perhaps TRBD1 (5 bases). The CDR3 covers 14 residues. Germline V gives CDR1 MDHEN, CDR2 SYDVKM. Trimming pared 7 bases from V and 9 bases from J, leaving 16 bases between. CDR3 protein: CASTERQGVSPLHF. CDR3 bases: TGTGCCAGCACCGAGCGGCAGGGAGTTTCACCCCTCCACTTT. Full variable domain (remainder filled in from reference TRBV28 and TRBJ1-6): DVKVTQSSRYLVKRTGEKVFLECVQDMDHENMFWYRQDPGLGLRLIYFSYDVKMKEKGDIPEGYSVSREKKERFSLILESASTNQTSMYLCASTERQGVSPLHFGNGTRLTVT.

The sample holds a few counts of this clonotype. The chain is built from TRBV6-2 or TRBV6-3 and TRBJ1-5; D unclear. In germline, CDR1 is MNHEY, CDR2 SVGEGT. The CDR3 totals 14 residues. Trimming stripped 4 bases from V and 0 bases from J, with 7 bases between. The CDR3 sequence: CASSSAVSNQPQHF. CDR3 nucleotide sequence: TGTGCCAGCAGTTCGGCAGTTAGCAATCAGCCCCAGCATTTT.

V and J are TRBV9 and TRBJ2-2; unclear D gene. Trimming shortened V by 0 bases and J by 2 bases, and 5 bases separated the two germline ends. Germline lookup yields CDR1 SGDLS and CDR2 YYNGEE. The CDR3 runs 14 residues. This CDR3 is CASSVAANTGELFF. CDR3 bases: TGTGCCAGCAGCGTAGCGGCTAACACCGGGGAGCTGTTTTTT.

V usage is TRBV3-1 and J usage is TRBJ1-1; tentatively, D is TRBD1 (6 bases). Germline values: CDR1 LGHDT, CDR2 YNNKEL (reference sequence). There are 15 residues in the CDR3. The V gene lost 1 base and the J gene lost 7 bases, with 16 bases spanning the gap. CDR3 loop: CASSQVGGQGGEAFF. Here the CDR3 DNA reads TGTGCCAGCAGCCAAGTGGGGGGCCAAGGTGGTGAAGCTTTCTTT.

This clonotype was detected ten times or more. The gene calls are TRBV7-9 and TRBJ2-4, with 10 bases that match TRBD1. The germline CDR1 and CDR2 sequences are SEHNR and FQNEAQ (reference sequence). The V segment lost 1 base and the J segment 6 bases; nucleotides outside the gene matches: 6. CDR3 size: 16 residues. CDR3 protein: CASSLGTGGSRNIQYF. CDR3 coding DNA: TGTGCCAGCAGCTTAGGGACAGGGGGGTCTAGAAACATTCAGTACTTC.

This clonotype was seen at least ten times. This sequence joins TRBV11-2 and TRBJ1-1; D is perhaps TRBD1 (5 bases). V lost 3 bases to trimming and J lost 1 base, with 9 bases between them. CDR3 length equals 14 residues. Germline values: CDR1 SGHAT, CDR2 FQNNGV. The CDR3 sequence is CASSFRGRNTEAFF. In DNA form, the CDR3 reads TGTGCCAGCAGCTTTCGGGGCAGGAACACTGAAGCTTTCTTT.

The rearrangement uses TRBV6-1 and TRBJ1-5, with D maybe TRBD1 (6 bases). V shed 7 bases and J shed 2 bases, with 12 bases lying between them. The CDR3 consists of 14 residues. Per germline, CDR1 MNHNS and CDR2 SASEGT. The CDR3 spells CASNGGLGNQPQHF. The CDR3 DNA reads TGTGCCAGCAATGGGGGGCTGGGCAATCAGCCCCAGCATTTT.

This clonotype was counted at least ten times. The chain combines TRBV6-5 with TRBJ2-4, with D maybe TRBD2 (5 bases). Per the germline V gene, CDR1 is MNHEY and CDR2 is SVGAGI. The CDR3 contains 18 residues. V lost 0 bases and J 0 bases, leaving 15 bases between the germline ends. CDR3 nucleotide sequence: TGTGCCAGCAGTTACTCGGGAGTGTTTGACATAGCCAAAAACATTCAGTACTTC. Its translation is CASSYSGVFDIAKNIQYF.

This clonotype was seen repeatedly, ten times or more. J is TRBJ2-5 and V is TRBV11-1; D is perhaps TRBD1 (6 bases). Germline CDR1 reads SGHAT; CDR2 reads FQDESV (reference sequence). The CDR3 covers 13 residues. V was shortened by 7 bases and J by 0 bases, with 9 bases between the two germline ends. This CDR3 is CASTRDNQETQYF. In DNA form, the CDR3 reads TGTGCCAGCACCCGGGACAACCAAGAGACCCAGTACTTC.